This T cell receptor beta chain emerged from a study of OX40 agonist ivuxolimab in advanced cancers. About this clone: Its antigen remains unknown.

Here immunoSEQ multiplex PCR was the method, and the copy in TCRdb shows in-frame clones only, minus some. The data contain about 14,000 clones, approximately 80% of them singletons. Looked up from germline, CDR1 is SGHRS and CDR2 is YFSETQ. The CDR3 has 15 residues. The J segment lost 4 bases and the V segment lost 2 bases, leaving 5 bases of the junction unmatched. Findings and limits, study-wide: Certain nonresponders likewise exhibited a low normalized T-cell clonal expansion. Antigens targeted by the expanded peripheral T cells were not determined.

This sequence joins TRBV5-1 and TRBJ1-2; TRBD1 matches 10 bases. This sequence originates from an adult with an advanced solid tumor such as melanoma, head and neck, liver or kidney cancer. Sequencing was performed on CD4+ or CD8+ T cells sorted from blood, taken in a trial of the OX40 agonist ivuxolimab. As DNA, the CDR3 is TGCGCCAGCAGCTTCAGACAGGGGGCGCGCTATGGCTACACCTTC. This gives the protein CASSFRQGARYGYTF.